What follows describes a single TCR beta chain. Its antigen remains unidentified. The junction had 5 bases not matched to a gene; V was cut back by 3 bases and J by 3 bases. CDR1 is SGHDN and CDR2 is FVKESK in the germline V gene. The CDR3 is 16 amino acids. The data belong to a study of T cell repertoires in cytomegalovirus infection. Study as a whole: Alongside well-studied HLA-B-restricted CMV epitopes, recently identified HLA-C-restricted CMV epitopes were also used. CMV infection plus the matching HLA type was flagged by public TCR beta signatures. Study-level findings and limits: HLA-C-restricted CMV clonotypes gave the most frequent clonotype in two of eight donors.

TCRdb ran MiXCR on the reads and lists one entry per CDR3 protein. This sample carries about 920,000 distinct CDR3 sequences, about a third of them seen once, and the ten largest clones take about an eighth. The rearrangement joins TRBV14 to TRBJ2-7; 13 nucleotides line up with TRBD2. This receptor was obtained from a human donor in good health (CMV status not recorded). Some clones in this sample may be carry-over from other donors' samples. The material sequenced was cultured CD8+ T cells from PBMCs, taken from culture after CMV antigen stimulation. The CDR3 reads CASSQAGLAGSYEQYV. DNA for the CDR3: TGTGCCAGCAGCCAGGCGGGACTAGCGGGGAGCTACGAGCAGTACGTC.